Presented here are 12 T cell receptor beta chains from one specimen sequenced in a study of regulatory T cells in long-lasting Graves disease. The time point is: newly diagnosed GD, antithyroid drugs for less than 3 months. Scientists built the TCR library using RNA that was extracted from PBMCs. According to the study, TCR beta libraries were built with iRepertoire HTBI primers and CDR3-region Arm-PCR. Each CDR3 protein gets one entry after TCRdb re-called the multiplex PCR reads with MiXCR. Of roughly 400,000 distinct CDR3 sequences in the sample, about 17% were seen once. Another study also made use of these data, one on T cells in Graves' hyperthyroidism and ophthalmopathy.

The source was peripheral blood mononuclear cells (PBMCs), collected at new diagnosis, from a patient treated with antithyroid drugs. Source of these receptors: a woman aged 18 to 35 with Graves disease.

This clonotype showed up many times. The chain uses TRBV20-1 and TRBJ2-7; 12 bases are a match to TRBD2. V was clipped by 0 bases and J by 5 bases; unmatched bases: 5. This CDR3 is 15 amino acids long. In germline, CDR1 is DFQATT, CDR2 SNEGSKA (reference sequence). This CDR3 is CSARETSGSLHEQYF. As DNA, the CDR3 is TGCAGTGCTAGAGAGACTAGCGGGAGTCTCCACGAGCAGTACTTC.

Worth noting for this clonotype: A much larger clone differs by one base, so this may be a read error. The gene calls are TRBV7-2 and TRBJ2-7, with 10 positions matching TRBD1. Germline V gives CDR1 SGHTA, CDR2 FQGNSA. The CDR3 has 14 amino acids. CDR3 sequence reads: CASSLRDRGNERYF. The CDR3 DNA sequence: TGTGCCAGCAGCCTTAGGGACAGGGGAAACGAGCGGTACTTC.

This clonotype has a count of ten or more. The chain uses TRBV20-1 and TRBJ2-1, with 12 bases matching TRBD2. V trimming: 6 bases; J trimming: 6 bases; junction bases outside the gene matches: 3. CDR1 is DFQATT and CDR2 is SNEGSKA in the germline V gene (reference sequence). This CDR3 is 13 amino acids long. CDR3 protein: CSAGLAGGNEQFF. The CDR3 DNA is TGCAGTGCGGGACTAGCGGGTGGCAATGAGCAGTTCTTC.

The chain is built from TRBV2 and TRBJ1-4; 8 bases match TRBD1. The CDR3 has 16 amino acids. The V gene end was trimmed by 0 bases and the J gene end by 8 bases; junction bases not matched to a gene: 8. The germline V gene encodes CDR1 SNHLY and CDR2 FYNNEI. The CDR3 here is CASSEAVTGEVEKLFF. As DNA, the CDR3 is TGTGCCAGCAGTGAAGCGGTGACAGGGGAGGTAGAAAAACTGTTTTTT.

This clonotype was counted ten times or more. The rearrangement uses TRBV11-3 and TRBJ2-5; 11 positions agree with TRBD2. The CDR3 is made up of 17 amino acids. Germline assignment: CDR1 SGHNT and CDR2 YENEEA. Unmatched junction bases numbered 9, after V lost 2 bases and J lost 4 bases. The CDR3 protein is CASSLLLAGAPAETQYF. The CDR3 DNA reads TGTGCCAGCAGCTTACTACTAGCGGGAGCGCCCGCAGAGACCCAGTACTTC.

In this sample, this clonotype turned up many times. The V call is TRBV20-1, the J call TRBJ2-1; maybe TRBD1 (5 bases). V gave up 5 bases and J gave up 4 bases, with 15 bases separating them. This CDR3 contains 14 residues. Per the germline V gene, CDR1 is DFQATT and CDR2 is SNEGSKA (reference sequence). The CDR3 sequence: CSASTGLLYNEQFF. The CDR3, as DNA: TGCAGTGCTTCTACAGGCCTACTATACAATGAGCAGTTCTTC.

This clonotype appeared many times. The genes are TRBV18 and TRBJ2-2; 9 bases agree with TRBD2. V dropped 2 bases and J dropped 4; count of bases not matched to a gene: 11. Per germline, CDR1 KGHSH and CDR2 LQKENI. This CDR3 is built from 18 residues. CDR3 residues: CASSPVLAGRGGTGELFF. The CDR3 nucleotides are TGTGCCAGCTCACCAGTACTAGCGGGTCGCGGTGGCACCGGGGAGCTGTTTTTT.

Many counts were recorded for this clonotype. This may stem from a read error, because a much larger clone lies one nucleotide away. V is TRBV20-1 and J is TRBJ2-1, with TRBD2 as a possible D gene (6 bases). Trimming pared 3 bases from V and 2 bases from J, leaving 8 bases between. The germline V gene has CDR1 DFQATT and CDR2 SNEGSKA (reference sequence). The CDR3 consists of 13 residues. CDR3 in DNA: TGCAGTGCTAGCGGGAGCCCCTACAATGAGCAGTTCTTC. Translated, it gives CSASGSPYNEQFF.

This clonotype was counted between two and nine times. This chain uses TRBV7-2 with TRBJ1-4; TRBD1 matches at 7 bases. Trimming cost V 0 bases and J 7 bases; bases outside gene matches: 5. This CDR3 has 15 residues. Germline V gene data show CDR1 as SGHTA and CDR2 as FQGNSA. The DNA for the CDR3 is TGTGCCAGCAGCTTAGCAGGGGGCGTGGGTGAAAAACTGTTTTTT. Protein sequence: CASSLAGGVGEKLFF.

As regards this clonotype: At one boundary the junction diverges from the germline segment, which might be a read error. This rearrangement joins TRBV11-2 to TRBJ2-1, with 7 bases matching TRBD1. The CDR3 is 14 residues long. The germline V gene encodes CDR1 SGHAT and CDR2 FQNNGV. CDR3: CASSLIRGYNEQFF. CDR3 DNA: TGCGCCAGCAGCCTGATCAGGGGGTACAATGAGCAGTTCTTC.

The gene calls are TRBV9 and TRBJ2-1; TRBD2 is a possible D gene (6 bases). The length of the CDR3 is 15 residues. Trimming took off 3 bases at V and 4 bases at J, with 14 bases between the two ends. The germline gives CDR1 SGDLS, CDR2 YYNGEE. CDR3 loop: CASSALPGSYNEQFF. For the CDR3, the DNA is TGTGCCAGCAGCGCCCTCCCCGGGAGTTACAATGAGCAGTTCTTC.

The V gene is TRBV5-1, the J gene TRBJ2-7; 10 bases line up with TRBD2. There are 16 residues in the CDR3. Unmatched junction bases numbered 10, after V lost 0 bases and J lost 7 bases. CDR1 and CDR2 from the germline V gene are SGHRS and YFSETQ. This CDR3 reads CASSLVITGTSDEQYF. The CDR3 DNA reads as TGCGCCAGCAGCTTGGTAATCACCGGGACTAGCGATGAGCAGTACTTC.